This TCR beta chain is drawn from a study of cytomegalovirus exposure and HLA in healthy donors. Study findings and constraints: Serostatus for CMV was the only available immune exposure information. Later analysis placed DRB1 highest and HLA-C lowest in TCR association rates, which differed by HLA locus.

With 60 Vbeta and 13 Jbeta primers, the PCR was carried out. Clones were sequenced by immunoSEQ multiplex PCR, and TCRdb holds only the in-frame ones, with some missing. The data contain about 210,000 clones, 80% to 90% of them seen just once; the ten biggest clones take up 1.5% to 2%. Comments on this clone: Its antigen is not identified.

Material: PBMCs. The TCR comes from a man aged 35 to 55 in good health and CMV-seropositive.

The CDR3 DNA reads TGTGCCAGCAGCCACTACGGGACATTCAACACCGGGGAGCTGTTTTTT. Translated, it gives CASSHYGTFNTGELFF. The chain links TRBV5-6 to TRBJ2-2, with a weak D call TRBD1 (6 bases). The V gene's germline CDR1 is SGHDT and CDR2 YYEEEE. V dropped 4 bases and J dropped 2 bases, with 15 bases sitting between them. The CDR3 extends over 16 amino acids.